The 16 T cell receptor beta chains presented below share a single source sample, sequenced in a study of T-cell memory formation after mild COVID-19. TCRdb re-derived calls from the 5' RACE reads in MiXCR, one entry per CDR3 protein. The sample shows 350,000 to 450,000 distinct CDR3 sequences, approximately 24% of them seen only once. Sequenced material: PBMCs or a T cell subset sorted from them (not recorded which). These receptors were obtained from an adult woman who had mild COVID-19 (a few samples of this study predate the infection). Cell type and time point are not known.

This clonotype was recorded at least ten times. This sequence joins TRBV7-9 and TRBJ2-2, with no clear D. Germline V CDR1 and CDR2: SEHNR, FQNEAQ (reference sequence). V lost 6 bases and J 3 bases, leaving 5 bases between the germline ends. CDR3 size: 12 residues. The CDR3 reads CASSLYTGELFF. CDR3 DNA: TGTGCCAGCAGTTTGTACACCGGGGAGCTGTTTTTT.

This clonotype was picked up a small number of times. The rearrangement uses TRBV18 and TRBJ2-6; no clear D. The V gene lost 0 bases and the J gene lost 0 bases, with 9 bases spanning the gap. CDR1 KGHSH and CDR2 LQKENI come from the germline V gene. The CDR3 runs to 17 residues. The CDR3 DNA follows: TGTGCCAGCTCACCACCGACGGCGCGCTCTGGGGCCAACGTCCTGACTTTC. Protein sequence: CASSPPTARSGANVLTF. Full variable domain (remainder filled in from reference TRBV18 and TRBJ2-6): NAGVMQNPRHLVRRRGQEARLRCSPMKGHSHVYWYRQLPEEGLKFMVYLQKENIIDESGMPKERFSAEFPKEGPSILRIQQVVRGDSAAYFCASSPPTARSGANVLTFGAGSRLTVL.

CDR3 DNA: TGTGCCACCAGTGACGCCGCCGGAGCTAGAGGTGAGCAGTTCTTC. This gives the protein CATSDAAGARGEQFF. The genes are TRBV24-1 and TRBJ2-1, with no clear D. Germline assignment: CDR1 KGHDR and CDR2 SFDVKD. V gave up 4 bases and J gave up 9 bases, with 18 bases separating them. This CDR3 is built from 15 residues.

The sample holds a few counts of this clonotype. CDR3 loop: CSVVPNYSNQPQHF. DNA of the CDR3: TGCAGCGTTGTCCCAAACTATAGCAATCAGCCCCAGCATTTT. V and J are TRBV29-1 and TRBJ1-5, with D hard to call. V lost 4 bases and J 0 bases, leaving 10 bases between the germline ends. There are 14 residues in the CDR3. Germline CDR1 reads SQVTM; CDR2 reads ANQGSEA.

This clonotype was counted a single time. The chain combines TRBV20-1 with TRBJ2-5, with 9 bases fitting TRBD2. Germline values: CDR1 DFQATT, CDR2 SNEGSKA (reference sequence). V was pared by 3 bases and J by 5 bases, with 19 bases of the junction left unmatched. The CDR3 sequence is 18 residues long. The CDR3 sequence is CSASAGGLAGGPQETQYF. CDR3 nucleotides: TGCAGTGCTAGTGCGGGGGGCCTTGCGGGAGGGCCCCAGGAGACCCAGTACTTC.

The chain carries TRBV4-3 and TRBJ2-1, with 8 bases aligning to TRBD2. The V and J ends lost 0 bases and 6 bases, in that order; junction bases with no gene match: 16. The CDR3 sequence is 19 residues long. The V gene's germline CDR1 is LGHNA and CDR2 YSLEER. Written as DNA, the CDR3 is TGCGCCAGCAGCCAAGATCTTTTAGCAGGAGCGGGAGTGGGCAATGAGCAGTTCTTC. Translated: CASSQDLLAGAGVGNEQFF.

Only a few counts were recorded for this clonotype. This chain links TRBV29-1 with TRBJ1-1; a possible D gene is TRBD1 (6 bases). From germline, CDR1 is SQVTM and CDR2 ANQGSEA. CDR3 length equals 13 residues. V was clipped by 7 bases and J by 0 bases, with 12 bases between them. The CDR3 here is CSGLRDMNTEAFF. DNA of the CDR3: TGCAGCGGGCTCAGGGACATGAACACTGAAGCTTTCTTT.

Many counts were recorded for this clonotype. The chain employs TRBV20-1 and TRBJ2-7, with D uncertain. V lost 3 bases and J lost 2, with 8 bases in between. This CDR3 is built from 12 residues. Germline V gene data show CDR1 as DFQATT and CDR2 as SNEGSKA (reference sequence). Here the CDR3 DNA reads TGCAGTGCTAGCCCCGAAACCTACGAGCAGTACTTC. This codes for CSASPETYEQYF.

This clonotype has only a few counts. The gene calls are TRBV3-1 and TRBJ2-1, with D tentatively TRBD1 (6 bases). V lost 2 bases, J lost 2 bases, and 10 bases lay in between. The CDR3 runs 15 residues. Looked up from germline, CDR1 is LGHDT and CDR2 is YNNKEL (reference sequence). CDR3 DNA sequence: TGTGCCAGCAGCCAAAGGGACACGGCCTACAATGAGCAGTTCTTC. This gives the protein CASSQRDTAYNEQFF.

This chain joins TRBV5-1 and TRBJ2-3; 13 bases are a match to TRBD2. Trimming took 4 bases from V and 4 from J; bases not matched to a gene: 6. The germline V gene has CDR1 SGHRS and CDR2 YFSETQ. The CDR3 is made up of 16 amino acids. The CDR3 DNA sequence: TGCGCCAGCAGCAAAGGACTAGCGGGGGCGTCAGATACGCAGTATTTT. The encoded protein is CASSKGLAGASDTQYF.

This clonotype was counted only a few times. This rearrangement joins TRBV7-3 to TRBJ2-1, with D hard to call. V was clipped by 5 bases and J by 5 bases, with 10 bases between them. Germline CDR1 and CDR2: SGHTA and FQGTGA. The CDR3 contains 13 residues. CDR3: CASSLTLDNEQFF. CDR3 nucleotides: TGTGCCAGCAGCCTGACTCTAGACAATGAGCAGTTCTTC. Variable domain in full (rest from reference TRBV7-3 and TRBJ2-1): GAGVSQTPSNKVTEKGKYVELRCDPISGHTALYWYRQSLGQGPEFLIYFQGTGAADDSGLPNDRFFAVRPEGSVSTLKIQRTERGDSAVYLCASSLTLDNEQFFGPGTRLTVL.

In its sample, this clonotype was seen a few times. This rearrangement joins TRBV20-1 to TRBJ2-1; 10 bases map to TRBD1. Germline-derived CDR1 and CDR2 are DFQATT and SNEGSKA (reference sequence). The CDR3 contains 14 residues. The V segment lost 2 bases and the J segment 9 bases; nucleotides outside the gene matches: 7. The CDR3 protein is CSARSRQGAGEQFF. The DNA of the CDR3 is TGCAGTGCTAGATCTCGACAGGGGGCGGGTGAGCAGTTCTTC.

This clonotype has only a few counts. The chain joins TRBV12-3 or TRBV12-4 to TRBJ2-7, with 13 bases lining up with TRBD2. There are 16 residues in the CDR3. The ends lost 9 bases at V and 6 bases at J; junction bases unmatched: 14. The chain's CDR3 is CASKAGLAGSHAEQYF. CDR3 nucleotide sequence: TGTGCCAGTAAAGCGGGACTAGCGGGATCGCATGCCGAGCAGTACTTC.

The chain combines TRBV12-3 or TRBV12-4 with TRBJ1-5; D not resolved. Trimming shortened V by 5 bases and J by 6 bases, and 17 bases separated the two germline ends. The CDR3 is 15 residues long. The CDR3 region is CASSPGPPSGQPQHF. The CDR3 region has the DNA TGTGCCAGCAGTCCGGGTCCCCCTTCGGGTCAGCCCCAGCATTTT.

This clonotype has just a few counts. The genes are TRBV7-8 and TRBJ2-1; 11 bases line up with TRBD1. J gave up 9 bases and V 3 bases, and 4 bases lay outside the gene matches. The CDR3 has 14 residues. Germline CDR1 SGHVS, CDR2 FQNEAQ. Here the CDR3 DNA reads TGTGCCAGCAGCTTCCGGGACAGGGGGGGTGAGCAGTTCTTC. It codes for CASSFRDRGGEQFF.

This clonotype was found a few times. The rearrangement joins TRBV5-5 to TRBJ1-4; 7 positions agree with TRBD1. Germline V gene data show CDR1 as SGHKS and CDR2 as YYEKEE (reference sequence). There are 16 residues in the CDR3. Germline trimming cut 0 bases from V and 7 bases from J; bases unmatched to any gene: 9. CDR3 sequence reads: CASSLARTGGAEKLFF. The CDR3 DNA sequence: TGTGCCAGCAGCTTGGCTCGGACAGGCGGGGCTGAAAAACTGTTTTTT.